Below are 10 T cell receptor beta chains sequenced from a single sample in a study of blood T cells in healthy people across ages. Together with a sample-barcoded 5' primer, a J-beta primer mix was included in a second PCR lasting roughly 6 to 12 cycles. Each CDR3 protein gets one entry after TCRdb re-called the 5' RACE reads with MiXCR. The table lists 780,000 or so distinct CDR3 sequences, 20% to 30% of them singletons. This sample was shared with a second study, whose subject was T cells of mothers and their children.

Sequencing used blood. The receptor source for this set is a boy aged 5-17 years in good health.

This clonotype was counted between two and nine times. The chain is built from TRBV14 and TRBJ2-1, with 7 bases that match TRBD2. Germline values: CDR1 SGHDN, CDR2 FVKESK. With 4 bases clipped from V and 2 bases from J, the junction kept 17 bases outside the gene matches. The CDR3 runs to 19 residues. CDR3 sequence: CASSLDLLREKGTYNEQFF. The CDR3 DNA reads as TGTGCCAGCAGCCTGGATCTGCTGCGGGAGAAGGGGACCTACAATGAGCAGTTCTTC.

This clonotype was observed a few times. CDR3: CASSQGQNYEKLFF. DNA for the CDR3: TGTGCCAGCAGCCAAGGACAGAACTATGAAAAACTGTTTTTT. This chain joins TRBV11-2 and TRBJ1-4; D may be TRBD1 (6 bases). With 5 bases removed from V and 6 bases from J, the gap between germline ends came to 13 bases. Germline CDR1 is SGHAT and CDR2 is FQNNGV. This CDR3 contains 14 residues.

This clonotype was detected a few times. The chain employs TRBV6-2 or TRBV6-3 and TRBJ1-4, with D hard to call. V was clipped by 2 bases and J by 6 bases, with 7 bases between them. CDR3 length: 13 amino acids. Germline V gene data show CDR1 as MNHEY and CDR2 as SVGEGT. The DNA of the CDR3 is TGTGCCAGCAGTTACCGGGAGGATGAAAAACTGTTTTTT. Its protein product is CASSYREDEKLFF.

This clonotype was counted between two and nine times. This sequence joins TRBV20-1 and TRBJ2-1; the match to TRBD2 covers 8 bases. The V gene end was trimmed by 3 bases and the J gene end by 3 bases; junction bases not matched to a gene: 4. The CDR3 is 14 residues long. Germline loops: CDR1 DFQATT, CDR2 SNEGSKA (reference sequence). This chain's CDR3 is CSARWLAGYNEQFF. Written as DNA, the CDR3 is TGCAGTGCTAGGTGGCTAGCGGGCTACAATGAGCAGTTCTTC.

In its sample, this clonotype was seen a few times. The rearrangement joins TRBV7-3 to TRBJ2-1; tentatively, D is TRBD1 (6 bases). The V gene's germline CDR1 is SGHTA and CDR2 FQGTGA. Trimming left V 6 bases short and J 0 bases short, with 15 bases between. This CDR3 comprises 16 residues. The CDR3 loop reads CASSLRQASSYNEQFF. The CDR3 nucleotides read TGTGCCAGCAGTTTACGACAGGCCTCCTCCTACAATGAGCAGTTCTTC.

The table lists this clonotype with a few counts. V usage is TRBV6-6 and J usage is TRBJ2-5; D is perhaps TRBD1 or TRBD2 (6 bases each). The J call may not be correct, given that the DNA end is closer to TRBJ2-1. Germline lookup yields CDR1 MNHNY and CDR2 SVGAGI (reference sequence). CDR3 length: 14 amino acids. CDR3 sequence (DNA): TGTGCCAGCACTACGACAGGACGCGGGACTGAGCAGTTCTTC. It codes for CASTTTGRGTEQFF.

J is TRBJ2-5 and V is TRBV20-1; D is perhaps TRBD2 (6 bases). The CDR3 runs to 14 residues. Trimming left V 2 bases short and J 2 bases short, with 12 bases between. The germline V gene encodes CDR1 DFQATT and CDR2 SNEGSKA (reference sequence). This CDR3 is CSARRDLGQETQYF. DNA of the CDR3: TGCAGTGCTAGACGGGACTTGGGGCAAGAGACCCAGTACTTC.

This rearrangement joins TRBV28 to TRBJ1-4, with D perhaps TRBD1 (5 bases). Germline CDR1 reads MDHEN; CDR2 reads SYDVKM. The CDR3 covers 16 residues. Trimming pared 3 bases from V and 0 bases from J, leaving 11 bases between. The CDR3 sequence is CASSLGREATNEKLFF. The CDR3 nucleotides are TGTGCCAGCAGTTTGGGACGGGAAGCAACTAATGAAAAACTGTTTTTT. Variable domain in full (rest from reference TRBV28 and TRBJ1-4): DVKVTQSSRYLVKRTGEKVFLECVQDMDHENMFWYRQDPGLGLRLIYFSYDVKMKEKGDIPEGYSVSREKKERFSLILESASTNQTSMYLCASSLGREATNEKLFFGSGTQLSVL.

The chain couples TRBV7-9 to TRBJ2-3; 12 bases agree with TRBD1. CDR3 length equals 16 residues. The germline V gene encodes CDR1 SEHNR and CDR2 FQNEAQ (reference sequence). Trimming took 3 bases from V and 6 from J; bases not matched to a gene: 7. CDR3: CASSFFGTGGGDTQYF. CDR3 DNA sequence: TGTGCCAGCAGCTTTTTCGGGACAGGGGGCGGTGATACGCAGTATTTT.

The chain links TRBV9 to TRBJ2-5; 9 bases fit TRBD1. The V gene end was trimmed by 3 bases and the J gene end by 1 base; junction bases not matched to a gene: 13. This CDR3 contains 18 residues. Germline lookup yields CDR1 SGDLS and CDR2 YYNGEE. Here the CDR3 DNA reads TGTGCCAGCAGCGCTTACGCCGGGACAGGGTTAACCCAAGAGACCCAGTACTTC. Amino acid sequence: CASSAYAGTGLTQETQYF.